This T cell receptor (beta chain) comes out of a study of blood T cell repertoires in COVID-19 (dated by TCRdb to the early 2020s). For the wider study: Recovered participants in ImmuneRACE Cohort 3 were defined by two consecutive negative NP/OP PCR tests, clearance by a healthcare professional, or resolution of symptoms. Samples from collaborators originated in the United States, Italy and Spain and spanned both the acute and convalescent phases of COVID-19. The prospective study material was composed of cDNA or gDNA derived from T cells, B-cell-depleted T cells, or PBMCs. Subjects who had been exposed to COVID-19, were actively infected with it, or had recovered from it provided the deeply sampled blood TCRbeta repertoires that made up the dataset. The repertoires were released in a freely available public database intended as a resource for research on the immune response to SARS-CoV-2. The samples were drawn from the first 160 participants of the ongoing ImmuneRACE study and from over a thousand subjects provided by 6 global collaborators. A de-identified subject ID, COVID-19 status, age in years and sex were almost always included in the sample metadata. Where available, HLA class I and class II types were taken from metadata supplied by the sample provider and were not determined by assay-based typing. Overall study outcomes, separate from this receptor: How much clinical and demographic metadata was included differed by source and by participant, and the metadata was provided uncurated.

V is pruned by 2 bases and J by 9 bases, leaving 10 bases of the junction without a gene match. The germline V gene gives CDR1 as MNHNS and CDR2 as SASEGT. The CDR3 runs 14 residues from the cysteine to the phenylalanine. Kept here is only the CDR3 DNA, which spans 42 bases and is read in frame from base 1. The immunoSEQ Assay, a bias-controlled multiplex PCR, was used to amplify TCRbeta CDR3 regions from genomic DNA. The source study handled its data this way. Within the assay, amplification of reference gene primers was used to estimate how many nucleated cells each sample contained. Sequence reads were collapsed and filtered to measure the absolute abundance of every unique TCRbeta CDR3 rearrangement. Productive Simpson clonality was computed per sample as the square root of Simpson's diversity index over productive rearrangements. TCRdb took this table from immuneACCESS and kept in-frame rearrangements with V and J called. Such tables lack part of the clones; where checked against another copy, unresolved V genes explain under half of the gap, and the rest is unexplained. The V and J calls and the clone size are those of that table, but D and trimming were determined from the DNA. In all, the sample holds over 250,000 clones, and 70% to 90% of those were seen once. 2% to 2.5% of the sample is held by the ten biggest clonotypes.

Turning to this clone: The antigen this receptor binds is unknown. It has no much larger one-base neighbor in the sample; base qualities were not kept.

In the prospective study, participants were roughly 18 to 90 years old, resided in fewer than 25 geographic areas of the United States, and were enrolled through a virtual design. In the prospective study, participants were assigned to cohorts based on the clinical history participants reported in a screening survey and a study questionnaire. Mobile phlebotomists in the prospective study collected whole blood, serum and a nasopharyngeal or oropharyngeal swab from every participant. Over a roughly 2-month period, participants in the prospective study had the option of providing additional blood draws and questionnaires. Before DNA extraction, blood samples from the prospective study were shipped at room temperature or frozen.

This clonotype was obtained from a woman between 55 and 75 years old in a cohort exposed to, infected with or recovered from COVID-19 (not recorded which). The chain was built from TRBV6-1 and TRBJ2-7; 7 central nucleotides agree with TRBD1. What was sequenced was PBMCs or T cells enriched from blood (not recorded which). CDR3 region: CASSERDSIGGQYF. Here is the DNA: TGTGCCAGCAGTGAAAGGGACAGCATCGGCGGGCAGTACTTC.